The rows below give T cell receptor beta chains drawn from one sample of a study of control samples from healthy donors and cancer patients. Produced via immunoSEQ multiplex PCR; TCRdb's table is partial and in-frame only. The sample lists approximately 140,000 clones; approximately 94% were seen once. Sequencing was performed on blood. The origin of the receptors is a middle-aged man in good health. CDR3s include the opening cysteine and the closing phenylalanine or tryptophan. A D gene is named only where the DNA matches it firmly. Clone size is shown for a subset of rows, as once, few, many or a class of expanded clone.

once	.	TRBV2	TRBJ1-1	TGTGCCAGCAGTGAAGGGTTTATGAACACTGAAGCTTTCTTT	CASSEGFMNTEAFF
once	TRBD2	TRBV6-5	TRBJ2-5	TGTGCCAGCAAGGGAATAGCGGGAGCTAGGGAGACCCAGTACTTC	CASKGIAGARETQYF
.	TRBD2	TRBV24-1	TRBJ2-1	TGTGCCACGGGCAAAAAAACTAGCGGGAAAAGAACCTACAATGAGCAGTTCTTC	CATGKKTSGKRTYNEQFF
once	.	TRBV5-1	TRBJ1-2	TGCGCCAGCAGCTCCCCGGACCAAACTAATAGCTACACCTTC	CASSSPDQTNSYTF
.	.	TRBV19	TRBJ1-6	TGTGCCAGTAGTACCATCGCGGCGGGTCCGGAGGGGTCCAATTCACCCCTCCACTTT	CASSTIAAGPEGSNSPLHF
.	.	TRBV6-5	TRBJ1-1	TGTGCCAGCAGGATCCGGGACCCTAAAAACACTGAAGCTTTCTTT	CASRIRDPKNTEAFF
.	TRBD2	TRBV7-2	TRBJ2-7	TGTGCCAGCAGCTTAGCGAAAAGCGGGGGAGGGTCCTACGAGCAGTACTTC	CASSLAKSGGGSYEQYF
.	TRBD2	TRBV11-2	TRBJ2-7	TGTGCCAGCAGCTACCCTAGCGGGAGGGCAGGAGAGCAGTACTTC	CASSYPSGRAGEQYF
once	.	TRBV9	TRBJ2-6	TGTGCCAGCAGCGTAGAAAACAGTTTCCCTCCGAGGAGGGCCAACGTCCTGACTTTC	CASSVENSFPPRRANVLTF
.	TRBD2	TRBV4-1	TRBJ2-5	TGCGCCAGCAGCCAAGCCGTCCAAGCGGGGGGGTCTGAGACCCAGTACTTC	CASSQAVQAGGSETQYF
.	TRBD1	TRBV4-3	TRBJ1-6	TGCGCCAGCAGCCAAGATCCGTCGGGACAGGAGGTTACTTCACCCCTCCACTTT	CASSQDPSGQEVTSPLHF
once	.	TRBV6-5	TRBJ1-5	TGTGCCAGCAGTACGGACACTCATCAGCCCCAGCATTTT	CASSTDTHQPQHF
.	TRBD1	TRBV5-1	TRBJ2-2	TGCGCCAGCAGCCAACCCCTTGGTTGGACAGGGGCCACCGGGGAGCTGTTTTTT	CASSQPLGWTGATGELFF
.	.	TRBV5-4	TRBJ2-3	TGTGCCAGCAGCCTAGATCCACCCCCGAAGGGCGCAGATACGCAGTATTTT	CASSLDPPPKGADTQYF
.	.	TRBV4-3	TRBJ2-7	TGCGCCAGCAGCCAAGATGCAGGGGACAACTACGAGCAGTACTTC	CASSQDAGDNYEQYF
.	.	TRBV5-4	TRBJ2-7	TGTGCCAGCAGCTCGAACCTCTACGAGCAGTACTTC	CASSSNLYEQYF
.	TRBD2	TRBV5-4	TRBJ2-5	TGTGCCAGCAGCTTGGAGGTGGGCGGGGGGAAAGAGACCCAGTACTTC	CASSLEVGGGKETQYF
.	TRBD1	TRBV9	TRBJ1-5	TGTGCCAGCAGCGTGGGACAGGCGGTTAATCAGCCCCAGCATTTT	CASSVGQAVNQPQHF
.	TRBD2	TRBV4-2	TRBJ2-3	TGTGCCAGCAGCCAAGAAGGGGCGGGGGGGCATCGAGATACGCAGTATTTT	CASSQEGAGGHRDTQYF
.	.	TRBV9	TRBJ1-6	TGTGCCAGCAGCGCTCGCGGGACTTCCGACGGGGGTTCACCCCTCCACTTT	CASSARGTSDGGSPLHF
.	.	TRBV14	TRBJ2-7	TGTGCCAGCAGCCATAACTTCCGGGACGAAGGGCCCTACGAGCAGTACTTC	CASSHNFRDEGPYEQYF
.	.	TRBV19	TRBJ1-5	TGTGCCAGTAGTATGACGAAAGGGGTGAATCAGCCCCAGCATTTT	CASSMTKGVNQPQHF
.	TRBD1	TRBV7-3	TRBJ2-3	TGTGCCAGCAGCTTAAATCCAGGGGGCACGACAGATACGCAGTATTTT	CASSLNPGGTTDTQYF
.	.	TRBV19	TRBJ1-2	TGTGCCAGTAGTAAGACAGTGATCTATGGCTACACCTTC	CASSKTVIYGYTF
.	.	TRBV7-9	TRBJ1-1	TGTGCCAGCAGCCCAAAAGGTCTCGGCACTGAAGCTTTCTTT	CASSPKGLGTEAFF
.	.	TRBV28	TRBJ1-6	TGTGCCAGCAGTTTGCAGAATTCACCCCTCCACTTT	CASSLQNSPLHF
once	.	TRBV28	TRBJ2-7	TGTGCCAGCAGTTTCGGGGCGGAGCAGTACTTC	CASSFGAEQYF
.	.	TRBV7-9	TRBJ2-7	TGTGCCAGCAGCCCCCTCCACGAGCAGTACTTC	CASSPLHEQYF
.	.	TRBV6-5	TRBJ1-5	TGTGCCAGCAGTTACCTTGGGGGGCGTCCCTTATGGCCCCAGCATTTT	CASSYLGGRPLWPQHF
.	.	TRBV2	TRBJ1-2	TGTGCCAGCAGTGATATCCCAGGGAGCGGCTACACCTTC	CASSDIPGSGYTF
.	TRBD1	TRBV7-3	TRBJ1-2	TGTGCCAGCAGCTTACGGGGGGACAGTAACTATGGCTACACCTTC	CASSLRGDSNYGYTF
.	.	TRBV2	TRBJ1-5	TGTGCCAGCAGCAGGACAAGGGAGGAGCCCCAGCATTTT	CASSRTREEPQHF
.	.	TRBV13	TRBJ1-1	TGTGCCAGCAGCTTAGGGAACACTGAAGCTTTCTTT	CASSLGNTEAFF
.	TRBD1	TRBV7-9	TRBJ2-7	TGTGCCAGCAGCTCGGGACAGACCTACGAGCAGTACTTC	CASSSGQTYEQYF
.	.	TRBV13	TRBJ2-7	TGTGCCAGCAGCTTCCCTTACGAGGGGGTCTACGAGCAGTACTTC	CASSFPYEGVYEQYF
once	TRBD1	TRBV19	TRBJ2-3	TGTGCCAGTAGTGTACGGGACAGGAGGAGCACAGATACGCAGTATTTT	CASSVRDRRSTDTQYF
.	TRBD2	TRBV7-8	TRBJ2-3	TGTGCCAGCAGCTCACTAGCGGACACAGATACGCAGTATTTT	CASSSLADTDTQYF
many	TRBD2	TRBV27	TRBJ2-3	TGTGCCAGCAGTTTACGGGCTAGCGGGAGGGCCGGTTCCCGCACAGATACGCAGTATTTT	CASSLRASGRAGSRTDTQYF
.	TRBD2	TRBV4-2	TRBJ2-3	TGTGCCAGCAGCGAAGCGGGGGGCGAGGTCGATACGCAGTATTTT	CASSEAGGEVDTQYF
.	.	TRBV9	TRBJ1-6	TGTGCCAGCAGCCCAAGACAGGAAACCTCCTATAATTCACCCCTCCACTTT	CASSPRQETSYNSPLHF
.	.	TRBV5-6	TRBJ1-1	TGTGCCAGCGGAACCACGGGGGACACTGAAGCTTTCTTT	CASGTTGDTEAFF
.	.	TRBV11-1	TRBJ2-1	TGTGCCAGCAGCTTATCCGGGGAAGCGGCCAATGAGCAGTTCTTC	CASSLSGEAANEQFF
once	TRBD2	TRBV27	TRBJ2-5	TGTGCCAGCAGTTTATCGGGTTTCGTAGCGGGAGGGGTAGAGACCCAGTACTTC	CASSLSGFVAGGVETQYF
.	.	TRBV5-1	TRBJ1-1	TGCGCCAGCAGTCCAGGGCTGAACACTGAAGCTTTCTTT	CASSPGLNTEAFF
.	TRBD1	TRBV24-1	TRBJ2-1	TGTGCCACCAGTGACCTACCTGACAGGGTGGAGCGCGGCAGATTAGTATACAATGAGCAGTTCTTC	CATSDLPDRVERGRLVYNEQFF
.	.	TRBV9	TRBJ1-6	TGTGCCAGCAGCGCCTCGGTAGGCAGCCATAATTCACCCCTCCACTTT	CASSASVGSHNSPLHF
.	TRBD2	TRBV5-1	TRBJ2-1	TGCGCCAGCAGCTTGGCCCTACTAGCGGGTTCTAACAATGAGCAGTTCTTC	CASSLALLAGSNNEQFF
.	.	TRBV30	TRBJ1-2	TGTGCCTGGAGTGTTCACCGAGCGGGGTATGGCTACACCTTC	CAWSVHRAGYGYTF
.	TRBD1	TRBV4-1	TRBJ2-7	TGCGCCAGCAGCCAAACCCAGACAGGGGGCTGGGACGAGCAGTACTTC	CASSQTQTGGWDEQYF
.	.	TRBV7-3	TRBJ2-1	TGTGCCAGCAGCTTAGTTGGTCCCGCCTCGGACAATGAGCAGTTCTTC	CASSLVGPASDNEQFF
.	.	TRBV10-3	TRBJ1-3	TGTGCCATCAGCCCGGACAGCTCTGGAAACACCATATATTTT	CAISPDSSGNTIYF
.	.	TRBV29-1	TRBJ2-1	TGCAGCGTTGAGGTAGCGGAGGAAAACAATGAGCAGTTCTTC	CSVEVAEENNEQFF
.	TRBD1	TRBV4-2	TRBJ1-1	TGTGCCAGCAGCCAAGAGACAGGGGGCCGCACTGAAGCTTTCTTT	CASSQETGGRTEAFF
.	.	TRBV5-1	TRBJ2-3	TGCGCCAGCATGGGGACGGCCACAGATACGCAGTATTTT	CASMGTATDTQYF
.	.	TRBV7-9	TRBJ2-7	TGTGCCAGCAGCTCACCGGACCGTAGCCACGAGCAGTACTTC	CASSSPDRSHEQYF
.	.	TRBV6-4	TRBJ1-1	TGTGCCAGCAGTGACCCCGAAGGGAGTGGGGTAACTGAAGCTTTCTTT	CASSDPEGSGVTEAFF
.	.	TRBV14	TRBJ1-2	TGTGCCAGCAGCCATAACTATGGCTACACCTTC	CASSHNYGYTF
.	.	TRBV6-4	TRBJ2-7	TGTGCCAGCCGGGCTACAGGGTCCTCCCTCGAGCAGTACTTC	CASRATGSSLEQYF